One sample yielded the 8 T cell receptor beta chains listed below, sequenced in a study of Graves' ophthalmopathy and Graves' hyperthyroidism. TCR beta CDR3 regions were amplified from RNA transcripts. Following a first-round RT-PCR that used HTBI primers, a second-round multiplex PCR was carried out. Via MiXCR, TCRdb re-called the multiplex PCR reads, giving one row per CDR3 protein. This table has 300,000 to 400,000 distinct CDR3 sequences, about 18% appearing once. The sequencing input was peripheral blood. All receptors come from an adult woman with stable Graves' hyperthyroidism.

This clonotype was counted ten times or more. This chain joins TRBV12-5 and TRBJ2-7, with TRBD2 matching over 7 bases. Germline V gene sequence: CDR1 LGHNT, CDR2 FRNRAP. The CDR3 totals 13 residues. With V trimmed by 3 bases and J by 4 bases, 3 bases remained unmatched. The CDR3 DNA reads as TGTGCTAGTGGTTTAGCGGGAATGTACGAGCAGTACTTC. Its protein is CASGLAGMYEQYF.

This clonotype was seen repeatedly, ten times or more. The genes are TRBV27 and TRBJ2-7, with 13 bases matching TRBD2. Germline V gene data show CDR1 as MNHEY and CDR2 as SMNVEV (reference sequence). V lost 5 bases to trimming and J lost 4 bases; unmatched junction nucleotides: 5. The length of the CDR3 is 15 residues. The DNA of the CDR3 is TGTGCCAGCAGTAATTGGACTAGCGGGAGTTACGAGCAGTACTTC. Protein sequence: CASSNWTSGSYEQYF.

In this sample, this clonotype turned up a few times. The rearrangement uses TRBV7-3 and TRBJ1-1; 7 bases line up with TRBD1. V shed 2 bases, J shed 6 bases, and the junction held 6 bases outside the gene matches. Germline V CDR1 and CDR2: SGHTA, FQGTGA. The CDR3 length is 14 residues. CDR3 sequence (DNA): TGTGCCAGCAGCTTAGGACAGGCCTCTTCTGAAGCTTTCTTT. Its protein is CASSLGQASSEAFF. The full variable domain, its missing parts supplied by reference TRBV7-3 and TRBJ1-1, is GAGVSQTPSNKVTEKGKYVELRCDPISGHTALYWYRQSLGQGPEFLIYFQGTGAADDSGLPNDRFFAVRPEGSVSTLKIQRTERGDSAVYLCASSLGQASSEAFFGQGTRLTVV.

This clonotype appeared many times. The chain employs TRBV24-1 and TRBJ2-3; D is unclear. CDR3 length equals 13 residues. Germline assignment: CDR1 KGHDR and CDR2 SFDVKD. V gave up 5 bases and J gave up 2 bases, with 7 bases separating them. This chain's CDR3 is CATSGQVTDTQYF. The CDR3 DNA follows: TGTGCCACCAGTGGGCAGGTCACAGATACGCAGTATTTT.

At least ten counts were recorded for this clonotype. The V call is TRBV28, the J call TRBJ2-4; D perhaps matches TRBD1 (5 bases). The CDR3 is 15 amino acids. Germline lookup yields CDR1 MDHEN and CDR2 SYDVKM. V was trimmed by 1 base and J by 7 bases, leaving 14 bases between them. The CDR3 reads CASSLSPWAGNIQYF. The CDR3 nucleotides read TGTGCCAGCAGTTTATCTCCCTGGGCAGGGAACATTCAGTACTTC. Based on the CDR3 plus reference TRBV28 and TRBJ2-4, the full variable domain is DVKVTQSSRYLVKRTGEKVFLECVQDMDHENMFWYRQDPGLGLRLIYFSYDVKMKEKGDIPEGYSVSREKKERFSLILESASTNQTSMYLCASSLSPWAGNIQYFGAGTRLSVL.

This clonotype occurred many times. The rearrangement joins TRBV7-3 to TRBJ2-5, with 7 bases matching TRBD1. The J segment lost 7 bases and the V segment lost 5 bases, leaving 7 bases of the junction unmatched. Germline V gives CDR1 SGHTA, CDR2 FQGTGA. This CDR3 contains 13 residues. The CDR3 loop reads CASSLGPGGTQYF. The CDR3, as DNA: TGTGCCAGCAGCCTTGGCCCAGGGGGGACCCAGTACTTC.

The genes are TRBV28 and TRBJ2-2, with D unresolved. CDR3 length: 17 amino acids. Germline CDR1 reads MDHEN; CDR2 reads SYDVKM. The ends were cut back, 6 bases at V and 4 bases at J, with 21 bases in the middle. CDR3 coding DNA: TGTGCCAGCAGCCCACCCTTTGGGCTCTCGGGCACCGGGGAGCTGTTTTTT. It encodes CASSPPFGLSGTGELFF.

This clonotype appeared many times. The CDR3 protein is CASSVQGTGNTIYF. The CDR3 bases are TGTGCCAGCAGCGTACAGGGGACTGGAAACACCATATATTTT. The rearrangement links TRBV28 to TRBJ1-3; the match to TRBD1 covers 7 bases. V gave up 6 bases and J gave up 2 bases; unmatched junction bases: 4. Germline lookup yields CDR1 MDHEN and CDR2 SYDVKM. The CDR3 covers 14 residues.